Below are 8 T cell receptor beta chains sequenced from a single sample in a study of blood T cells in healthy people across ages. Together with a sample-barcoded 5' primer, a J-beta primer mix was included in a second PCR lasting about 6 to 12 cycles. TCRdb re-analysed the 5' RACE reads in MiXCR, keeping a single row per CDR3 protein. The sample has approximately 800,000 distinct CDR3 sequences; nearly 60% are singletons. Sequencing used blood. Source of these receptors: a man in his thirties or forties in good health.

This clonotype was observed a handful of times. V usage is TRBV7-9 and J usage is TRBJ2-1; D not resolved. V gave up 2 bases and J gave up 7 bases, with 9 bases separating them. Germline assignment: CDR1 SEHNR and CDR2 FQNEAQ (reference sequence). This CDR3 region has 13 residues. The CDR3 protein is CASSLKLLNEQFF. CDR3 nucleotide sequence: TGTGCCAGCAGCTTAAAACTCTTGAATGAGCAGTTCTTC.

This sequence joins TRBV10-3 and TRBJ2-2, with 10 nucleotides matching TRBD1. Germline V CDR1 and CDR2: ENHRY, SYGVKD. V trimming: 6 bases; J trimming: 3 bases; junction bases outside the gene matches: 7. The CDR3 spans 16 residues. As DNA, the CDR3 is TGTGCCATCAGAGGGGACAGGGGAGAGGACACCGGGGAGCTGTTTTTT. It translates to CAIRGDRGEDTGELFF.

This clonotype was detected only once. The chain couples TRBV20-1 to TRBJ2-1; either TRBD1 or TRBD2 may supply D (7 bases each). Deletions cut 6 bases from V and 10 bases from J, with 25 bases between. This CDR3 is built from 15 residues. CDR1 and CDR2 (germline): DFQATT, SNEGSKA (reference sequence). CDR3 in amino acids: CSAATGRGAYGEQFF. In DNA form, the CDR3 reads TGCAGTGCAGCGACAGGGAGGGGGGCCTACGGGGAGCAGTTCTTC.

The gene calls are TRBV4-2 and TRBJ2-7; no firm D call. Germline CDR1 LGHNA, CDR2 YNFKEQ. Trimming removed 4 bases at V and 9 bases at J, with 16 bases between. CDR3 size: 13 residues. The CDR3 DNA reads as TGTGCCAGCAGCCCCGGAAGATCTGGGCTGCAGTACTTC. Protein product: CASSPGRSGLQYF.

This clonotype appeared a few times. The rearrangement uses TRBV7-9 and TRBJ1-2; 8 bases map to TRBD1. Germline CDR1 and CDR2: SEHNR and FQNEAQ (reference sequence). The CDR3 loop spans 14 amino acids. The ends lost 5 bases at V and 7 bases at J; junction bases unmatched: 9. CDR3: CASSVSTGDLGYTF. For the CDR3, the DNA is TGTGCCAGCAGCGTATCGACAGGGGACCTTGGCTACACCTTC. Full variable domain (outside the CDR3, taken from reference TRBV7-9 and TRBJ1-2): DTGVSQNPRHKITKRGQNVTFRCDPISEHNRLYWYRQTLGQGPEFLTYFQNEAQLEKSRLLSDRFSAERPKGSFSTLEIQRTEQGDSAMYLCASSVSTGDLGYTFGSGTRLTVV.

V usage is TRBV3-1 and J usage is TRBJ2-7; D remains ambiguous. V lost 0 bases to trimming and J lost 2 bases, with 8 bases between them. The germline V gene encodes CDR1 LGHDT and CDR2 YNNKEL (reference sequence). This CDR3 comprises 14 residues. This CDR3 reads CASSQETGPYEQYF. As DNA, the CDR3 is TGTGCCAGCAGCCAAGAAACCGGGCCCTACGAGCAGTACTTC.

The CDR3 sequence: CSVDDGPAVDTQYF. DNA for the CDR3: TGCAGCGTTGATGACGGACCAGCGGTAGATACGCAGTATTTT. The rearrangement joins TRBV29-1 to TRBJ2-3, with D perhaps matching TRBD2 (5 bases). Germline CDR1 and CDR2: SQVTM and ANQGSEA. V dropped 3 bases and J dropped 5 bases, with 15 bases sitting between them. This CDR3 spans 14 amino acids.

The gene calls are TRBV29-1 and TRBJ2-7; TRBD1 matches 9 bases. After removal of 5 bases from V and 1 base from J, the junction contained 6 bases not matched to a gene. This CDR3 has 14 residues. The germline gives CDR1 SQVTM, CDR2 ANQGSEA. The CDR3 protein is CSVCRDRDSYEQYF. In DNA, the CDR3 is TGCAGCGTTTGTCGGGACAGGGATTCCTACGAGCAGTACTTC.